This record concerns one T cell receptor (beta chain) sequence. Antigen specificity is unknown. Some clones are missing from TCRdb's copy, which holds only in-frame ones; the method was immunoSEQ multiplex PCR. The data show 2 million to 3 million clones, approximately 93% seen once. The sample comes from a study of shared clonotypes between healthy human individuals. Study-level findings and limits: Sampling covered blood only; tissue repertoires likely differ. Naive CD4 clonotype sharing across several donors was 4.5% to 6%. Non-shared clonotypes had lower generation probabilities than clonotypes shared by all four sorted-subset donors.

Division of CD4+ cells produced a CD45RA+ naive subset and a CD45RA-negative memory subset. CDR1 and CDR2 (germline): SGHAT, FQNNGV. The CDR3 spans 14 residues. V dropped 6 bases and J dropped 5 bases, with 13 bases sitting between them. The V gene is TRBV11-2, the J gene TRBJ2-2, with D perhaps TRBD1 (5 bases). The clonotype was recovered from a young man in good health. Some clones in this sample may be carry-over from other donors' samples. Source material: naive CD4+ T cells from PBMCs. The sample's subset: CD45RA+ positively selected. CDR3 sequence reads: CASSQGLWTGELFF. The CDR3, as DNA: TGTGCCAGCAGTCAGGGCCTGTGGACCGGGGAGCTGTTTTTT.